This T cell receptor beta chain comes out of a study of cytomegalovirus exposure and HLA in healthy donors. The study, taken as a whole, reports: Across all donors, roughly uniform sequencing depth was an assumption of the presence/absence analyses. It was about 150 TCR beta chains that were listed as cytomegalovirus-associated.

Notes on this clone: Its cognate antigen is unknown.

Both 60 Vbeta primers and 13 Jbeta primers went into the PCR. Here immunoSEQ multiplex PCR was the method, and the copy in TCRdb shows in-frame clones only, minus some. The sample has approximately 120,000 clones. Germline V CDR1 and CDR2: MNHEY, SVGAGI. This CDR3 comprises 14 residues. Deletions cut 5 bases from V and 4 bases from J, with 14 bases between. This clonotype was obtained from a man younger than 30 in good health and CMV-seronegative. The chain has TRBV6-5 and TRBJ1-1; D uncertain. Sequencing was carried out using PBMCs. The CDR3 coding sequence is TGTGCCAGCAGTGCGACCGCACTAGGCACTGAAGCTTTCTTT. Translation: CASSATALGTEAFF.